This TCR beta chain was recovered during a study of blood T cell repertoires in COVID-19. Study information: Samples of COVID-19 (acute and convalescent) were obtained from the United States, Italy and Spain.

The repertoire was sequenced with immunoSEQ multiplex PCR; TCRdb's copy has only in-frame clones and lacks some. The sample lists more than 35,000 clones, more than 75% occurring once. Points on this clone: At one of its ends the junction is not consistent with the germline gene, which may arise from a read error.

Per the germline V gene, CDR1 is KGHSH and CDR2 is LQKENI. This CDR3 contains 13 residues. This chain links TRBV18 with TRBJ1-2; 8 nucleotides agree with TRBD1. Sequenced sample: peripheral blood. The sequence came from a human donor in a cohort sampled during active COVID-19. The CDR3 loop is CASSPSGQASSYF. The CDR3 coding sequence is TGTGCCAGCTCACCCTCGGGACAGGCCTCATCTTACTTC.